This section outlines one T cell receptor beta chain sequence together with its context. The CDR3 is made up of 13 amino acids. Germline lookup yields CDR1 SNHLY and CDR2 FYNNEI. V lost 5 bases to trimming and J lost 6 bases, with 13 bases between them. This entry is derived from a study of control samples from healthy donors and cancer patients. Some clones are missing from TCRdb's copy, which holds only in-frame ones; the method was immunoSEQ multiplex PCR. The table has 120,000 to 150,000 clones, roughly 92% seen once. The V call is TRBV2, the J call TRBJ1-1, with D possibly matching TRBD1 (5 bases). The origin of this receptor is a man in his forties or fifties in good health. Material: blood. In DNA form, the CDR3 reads TGTGCCAGCAGTAAGGGGCCTAGGTCTGAAGCTTTCTTT. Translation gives CASSKGPRSEAFF.